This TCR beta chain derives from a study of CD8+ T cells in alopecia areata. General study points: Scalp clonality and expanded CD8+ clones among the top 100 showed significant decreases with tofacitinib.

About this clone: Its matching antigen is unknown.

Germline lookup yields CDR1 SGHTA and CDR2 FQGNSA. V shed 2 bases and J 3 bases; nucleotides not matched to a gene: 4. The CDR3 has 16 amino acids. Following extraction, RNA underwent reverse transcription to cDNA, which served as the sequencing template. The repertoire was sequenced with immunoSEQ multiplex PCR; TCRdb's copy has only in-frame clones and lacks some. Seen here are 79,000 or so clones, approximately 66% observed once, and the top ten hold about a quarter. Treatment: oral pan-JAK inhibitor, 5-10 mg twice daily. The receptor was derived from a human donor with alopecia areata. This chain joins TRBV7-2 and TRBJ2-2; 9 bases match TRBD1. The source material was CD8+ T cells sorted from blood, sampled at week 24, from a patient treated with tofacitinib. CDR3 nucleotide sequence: TGTGCCAGCAGCTTACTTACAGGGGGCTACACCGGGGAGCTGTTTTTT. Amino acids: CASSLLTGGYTGELFF. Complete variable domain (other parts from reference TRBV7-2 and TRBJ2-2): GAGVSQSPSNKVTEKGKDVELRCDPISGHTALYWYRQSLGQGLEFLIYFQGNSAPDKSGLPSDRFSAERTGGSVSTLTIQRTQQEDSAVYLCASSLLTGGYTGELFFGEGSRLTVL.